This T cell receptor (beta chain) originates from a study of blood T cells in healthy people across ages. The study isolated at least 6.5 million PBMCs from each sample. Trimming shortened V by 6 bases and J by 5 bases, and 11 bases separated the two germline ends. The CDR3 totals 12 residues. Germline CDR1 reads MDHEN; CDR2 reads SYDVKM. Through a sample-barcoded 5' primer and a J-beta primer mix, a second PCR was run for roughly 7 to 11 cycles. TCRdb analysed the 5' RACE reads with MiXCR anew, one entry per CDR3 protein. In the table there are some 1.6 million distinct CDR3 sequences, 30% to 40% of which are singletons.

Sequencing used blood. The chain has TRBV28 and TRBJ2-7; D may be TRBD1 or TRBD2 (5 bases each). The sequence was collected from a woman in her thirties in good health. The CDR3, as DNA: TGTGCCAGCAGGGAATGGGGGAACGAGCAGTACTTC. Translated: CASREWGNEQYF.